The clone carrying this TCR beta chain was observed a handful of times. The sample originates from a study of blood T cell repertoires in COVID-19. Those enrolled, adults aged roughly 18 to 95 years, came from 25 or so US areas. Trimming took 0 bases from V and 7 from J, leaving 15 bases between them. This CDR3 is built from 15 residues. Germline V gives CDR1 LGHDT, CDR2 YNNKEL (reference sequence). The authors' processing: Estimated nucleated cell counts came from reference gene primer amplification. Method: immunoSEQ multiplex PCR; TCRdb's copy keeps in-frame clones and lacks some. V, J and clone size derive from that table, while D and trimming were established from the DNA sequence. The sample records fewer than 250,000 clones, roughly four fifths being singletons.

The TCR comes from a woman in her fifties or sixties who had been exposed to COVID-19. Sequenced: PBMCs or T cells enriched from blood (not recorded which). The genes are TRBV3-1 (or the pseudogene TRBV3-2) and TRBJ1-2; D is unresolved. CDR3 sequence: CASSQDLRGRGGYTF. CDR3 DNA sequence: TGTGCCAGCAGCCAAGATCTACGAGGGCGAGGTGGCTACACCTTC.